These 25 T cell receptor beta chains were sequenced from one sample in a study of human T cells and chemical hapten exposure. TCRdb processed the RACE reads anew with MiXCR; each CDR3 protein has one entry. This sample has tens of thousands of distinct CDR3 sequences, with 10% to 15% found just once. Described time point: patch test 3, about 24 weeks after DPC sensitization. Treatment described: therapeutic diphenylcyclopropenone sensitization with weekly scalp DPC. The sample in question was whole blood, obtained in connection with sensitization to the hapten diphenylcyclopropenone (DPC). The receptor set was obtained from a woman in her 50s with alopecia areata. Some clones in this sample may be carry-over from other donors' samples.

The genes are TRBV29-1 and TRBJ2-1, with D perhaps matching TRBD2 (5 bases). This CDR3 contains 12 residues. Germline-derived CDR1 and CDR2 are SQVTM and ANQGSEA. Trimming removed 4 bases from V and 4 bases from J, with 8 bases in between. The CDR3 loop is CSVGLAYNEQFF. The CDR3 bases are TGCAGCGTTGGGTTAGCGTACAATGAGCAGTTCTTC.

This clonotype was recorded many times. The chain couples TRBV28 to TRBJ2-7; D not certain. Trimming removed 10 bases at V and 3 bases at J, with 16 bases between. Germline V gene lookup returns CDR1 MDHEN and CDR2 SYDVKM. The CDR3 has 13 amino acids. The DNA for the CDR3 is TGTGCCACCACCGGATATGGGCTCTACGAGCAGTACTTC. It yields the protein CATTGYGLYEQYF.

The chain has TRBV18 and TRBJ1-2; no clear D. Trimming pared 2 bases from V and 4 bases from J, leaving 11 bases between. The CDR3 spans 14 residues. Germline-derived CDR1 and CDR2 are KGHSH and LQKENI. The CDR3: CASSPEATAYGYTF. The CDR3 nucleotides read TGTGCCAGCTCACCAGAGGCCACAGCCTATGGCTACACCTTC.

There are many counts of this clonotype. The J gene is TRBJ2-1, the V gene TRBV7-8; TRBD2 matches 9 bases. The trim removed 2 bases at V and 8 bases at J, leaving 13 bases unmatched. Germline values: CDR1 SGHVS, CDR2 FQNEAQ. This CDR3 spans 17 amino acids. This chain's CDR3 is CASSLSKTSGGTDEQFF. The CDR3 nucleotides read TGTGCCAGCAGCTTATCCAAGACTAGCGGTGGAACGGATGAGCAGTTCTTC. Supplemented by reference TRBV7-8 and TRBJ2-1, the full variable domain reads GAGVSQSPRYKVAKRGQDVALRCDPISGHVSLFWYQQALGQGPEFLTYFQNEAQLDKSGLPSDRFFAERPEGSVSTLKIQRTQQEDSAVYLCASSLSKTSGGTDEQFFGPGTRLTVL.

This chain links TRBV7-2 with TRBJ2-7, with D unclear. CDR3 size: 14 residues. Trimming pared 3 bases from V and 2 bases from J, leaving 11 bases between. Germline loops: CDR1 SGHTA, CDR2 FQGNSA. As DNA, the CDR3 is TGTGCCAGCAGCTTGCCCTACTCCACCTACGAGCAGTACTTC. Translation gives CASSLPYSTYEQYF.

This clonotype has a count of ten or more. The rearrangement joins TRBV29-1 to TRBJ2-2, with 8 nucleotides matching TRBD2. Trimming took 4 bases from V and 1 from J; bases not matched to a gene: 5. There are 15 residues in the CDR3. Germline assignment: CDR1 SQVTM and CDR2 ANQGSEA. The CDR3, as DNA: TGCAGCGTTGTGTCGGGAGGGATGAACACCGGGGAGCTGTTTTTT. Translated, it gives CSVVSGGMNTGELFF.

This clonotype was observed a few times. This sequence joins TRBV20-1 and TRBJ1-1; D is undetermined. Germline lookup yields CDR1 DFQATT and CDR2 SNEGSKA (reference sequence). The ends were cut back, 7 bases at V and 1 base at J, with 13 bases in the middle. This CDR3 region has 13 residues. For the CDR3, the DNA is TGCAGTGGTGCGGCAGGCTGGAACACTGAAGCTTTCTTT. The encoded protein is CSGAAGWNTEAFF.

The chain has TRBV4-1 and TRBJ1-3, with D tentatively TRBD1 (5 bases). Trimming cost V 0 bases and J 0 bases, with 9 bases left between them. This CDR3 region has 16 residues. Germline lookup yields CDR1 MGHRA and CDR2 YSYEKL. The CDR3 spells CASSQEKGSSGNTIYF. The DNA for the CDR3 is TGCGCCAGCAGCCAAGAGAAGGGGAGCTCTGGAAACACCATATATTTT.

In DNA form, the CDR3 reads TGTGCCAGCAGCTTAGTGGCGGGAGGAGTAGATACGCAGTATTTT. Protein product: CASSLVAGGVDTQYF. This chain joins TRBV7-2 and TRBJ2-3, with 8 bases lining up with TRBD2. J was trimmed by 5 bases and V by 1 base; bases with no gene match: 5. CDR3 length equals 15 residues. Germline V gene data show CDR1 as SGHTA and CDR2 as FQGNSA.

The J gene is TRBJ1-1, the V gene TRBV2; no definite D call. This CDR3 is built from 13 residues. Deletions cut 5 bases from V and 0 bases from J, with 7 bases between. The germline CDR1 and CDR2 sequences are SNHLY and FYNNEI. The CDR3 DNA reads as TGTGCCAGCAGTCTTAGCATGAACACTGAAGCTTTCTTT. It translates to CASSLSMNTEAFF. The variable domain in full, with the rest retrieved from reference TRBV2 and TRBJ1-1, is EPEVTQTPSHQVTQMGQEVILRCVPISNHLYFYWYRQILGQKVEFLVSFYNNEISEKSEIFDDQFSVERPDGSNFTLKIRSTKLEDSAMYFCASSLSMNTEAFFGQGTRLTVV.

The gene calls are TRBV7-9 and TRBJ2-1; D remains ambiguous. V lost 5 bases, J lost 12 bases, and 14 bases lay in between. The CDR3 has 12 amino acids. Germline CDR1 and CDR2: SEHNR and FQNEAQ (reference sequence). The CDR3 loop is CASSPQGTGQFF. CDR3 in DNA: TGTGCCAGCAGCCCCCAAGGTACCGGGCAGTTCTTC.

This clonotype has just a few counts. This chain connects TRBV27 to TRBJ2-7; TRBD1 is a possible D gene (6 bases). V dropped 4 bases and J dropped 1 base, with 11 bases sitting between them. The CDR3 runs 14 residues. Germline V gives CDR1 MNHEY, CDR2 SMNVEV (reference sequence). CDR3 coding DNA: TGTGCCAGCAGTTCTTACAGGGTTTCCTACGAGCAGTACTTC. Its protein is CASSSYRVSYEQYF.

CDR3 sequence: CASSPSQNLYNEQFF. Written as DNA, the CDR3 is TGTGCCAGCTCACCATCCCAGAACCTCTACAATGAGCAGTTCTTC. This chain connects TRBV18 to TRBJ2-1; D is unclear. V was clipped by 2 bases and J by 3 bases, with 11 bases between them. The CDR3 loop spans 15 amino acids. Germline CDR1 reads KGHSH; CDR2 reads LQKENI.

There are a few counts of this clonotype. The rearrangement links TRBV5-6 to TRBJ1-1, with TRBD1 identical over 9 bases. The V gene end was trimmed by 3 bases and the J gene end by 4 bases; junction bases not matched to a gene: 19. The germline V gene encodes CDR1 SGHDT and CDR2 YYEEEE. The CDR3 runs to 19 residues. This CDR3 is CASSSRRGTGTPRGTEAFF. DNA for the CDR3: TGTGCCAGCAGCTCGCGCCGAGGGACAGGGACCCCGAGGGGCACTGAAGCTTTCTTT. The complete variable domain, with remaining parts taken from reference TRBV5-6 and TRBJ1-1, reads DAGVTQSPTHLIKTRGQQVTLRCSPKSGHDTVSWYQQALGQGPQFIFQYYEEEERQRGNFPDRFSGHQFPNYSSELNVNALLLGDSALYLCASSSRRGTGTPRGTEAFFGQGTRLTVV.

The chain has TRBV2 and TRBJ2-7; 11 nucleotides match TRBD2. Per germline, CDR1 SNHLY and CDR2 FYNNEI. Trimming removed 3 bases from V and 1 base from J; junction bases left unmatched: 5. The CDR3 is 16 residues long. The CDR3 loop reads CASSDPGLAESYEQYF. CDR3 sequence (DNA): TGTGCCAGCAGTGACCCGGGACTAGCGGAGTCCTACGAGCAGTACTTC.

This clonotype was counted only a few times. The chain carries TRBV29-1 and TRBJ2-7, with 7 nucleotides matching TRBD1. From germline, CDR1 is SQVTM and CDR2 ANQGSEA. J was trimmed by 2 bases and V by 6 bases; bases with no gene match: 4. This CDR3 region has 12 residues. Written as DNA, the CDR3 is TGCAGCGTCGCCGGGACAGCCTACGAGCAGTACTTC. Protein product: CSVAGTAYEQYF.

V gene TRBV28 combines with J gene TRBJ2-3; D perhaps matches TRBD2 (6 bases). The germline CDR1 and CDR2 sequences are MDHEN and SYDVKM. Trimming stripped 4 bases from V and 1 base from J, with 15 bases between. This CDR3 region has 16 residues. CDR3 nucleotides: TGTGCCAGCAGTTCCCGAGCGACTAGTGGCACAGATACGCAGTATTTT. The encoded protein is CASSSRATSGTDTQYF.

V and J are TRBV5-1 and TRBJ2-7, with D possibly being TRBD1 (6 bases). V lost 4 bases and J lost 5, with 13 bases in between. The germline CDR1 and CDR2 sequences are SGHRS and YFSETQ. The CDR3 totals 13 residues. CDR3 DNA sequence: TGCGCCAGCAGCCGTACAGGGTCCCACGAGCAGTACTTC. This translates into CASSRTGSHEQYF.

This clonotype was seen a single time. The V gene is TRBV1, the J gene TRBJ2-6; TRBD2 is the table's D call and was not checked against the DNA. TRBV1 is a pseudogene locus. CDR3 length equals 17 residues. The CDR3, as DNA: TGCACCAGTACGGGGGCTAGCAGGAGGCCCGGGGCCAACGTCCTGACTTTC. It codes for CTSTGASRRPGANVLTF.

This clonotype appeared a few times. The conserved final phenylalanine or tryptophan is absent from the CDR3, which likely points to a read error. V and J are TRBV20-1 and TRBJ1-2; weak D call: TRBD1 (5 bases). V shed 2 bases and J shed 7 bases, with 11 bases lying between them. This CDR3 is 12 amino acids long. The germline V gene has CDR1 DFQATT and CDR2 SNEGSKA (reference sequence). The CDR3 loop reads CSARWQGLGYTS. For the CDR3, the DNA is TGCAGTGCTAGATGGCAGGGTCTTGGCTACACCTCC.

The chain is built from TRBV5-1 and TRBJ2-1; D is undetermined. Trimming left V 1 base short and J 6 bases short, with 11 bases between. The CDR3 length is 14 residues. In germline, CDR1 is SGHRS, CDR2 YFSETQ. The DNA for the CDR3 is TGCGCCAGCAGCTTGATGGACCGCGTCAATGAGCAGTTCTTC. It specifies CASSLMDRVNEQFF.

V usage is TRBV12-3 or TRBV12-4 and J usage is TRBJ2-5; D is possibly TRBD2 (5 bases). V was cut by 5 bases and J by 7 bases, with 11 bases left in between. This CDR3 is built from 12 residues. The CDR3 DNA follows: TGTGCCAGCAGTCCTAGCCCGGGGACCCAGTACTTC. Encoded protein: CASSPSPGTQYF.

The rearrangement links TRBV28 to TRBJ1-2, with 9 bases that match TRBD1. V was pared by 3 bases and J by 5 bases, with 4 bases of the junction left unmatched. CDR1 and CDR2 from the germline V gene are MDHEN and SYDVKM. This CDR3 is 14 amino acids long. In nucleotides, the CDR3 is TGTGCCAGCAGTTTTGGACAGGGGTTGTATGGCTACACCTTC. Translation gives CASSFGQGLYGYTF.

This clonotype was picked up many times. The chain recombines TRBV25-1 with TRBJ1-2; D not resolved. This CDR3 is 13 amino acids long. CDR1 is MGHDK, CDR2 SYGVNS, per germline. Trimming removed 3 bases at V and 1 base at J, with 6 bases between. The CDR3 protein is CASSDTDNYGYTF. DNA of the CDR3: TGTGCCAGCAGTGACACGGATAACTATGGCTACACCTTC.

This clonotype was seen a few times. The J gene is TRBJ2-5, the V gene TRBV7-2, with 9 bases aligning to TRBD1. The CDR3 is 16 amino acids. The trim removed 3 bases at V and 2 bases at J, leaving 7 bases unmatched. Germline V gene sequence: CDR1 SGHTA, CDR2 FQGNSA. CDR3 coding DNA: TGTGCCAGCAGCTTCGAGTTCGGGACAGGGCAAGAGACCCAGTACTTC. Translated, it gives CASSFEFGTGQETQYF.